A selection of T cell receptor beta chains follows, all from one sample in a study of monozygotic twins with inflammatory bowel disease. TCRdb derives one entry per CDR3 protein from the 5' RACE reads, leaving out DNA. There are approximately 330,000 distinct CDR3 sequences in the sample, with approximately 2% held by the top ten. The specimen was blood. These TCRs come from a human donor with ulcerative colitis or Crohn's disease, or a healthy co-twin of an affected twin (not recorded which). CDR3s include the opening cysteine and the closing phenylalanine or tryptophan. Expanded clones are given a class, and other clones once, few, many or no size at all.

j_call clone_size v_call cdr3_aa
TRBJ1-6 NA TRBV4-3 CASSQGQALSPLHF
TRBJ1-5 NA TRBV28 CASSLPGNSNQPQHF
TRBJ1-5 NA TRBV6-1 CASRSGRVALNQPQHF
TRBJ2-3 NA TRBV4-1 CASTQVGLGADTQYF
TRBJ1-1 NA TRBV9 CASSVQGQLNTEAFF
TRBJ1-5 NA TRBV20-1 CSARDRARGNQPQHF
TRBJ2-2 NA TRBV5-1 CASSLEPSGEKTGELFF
TRBJ2-7 NA TRBV7-9 CASSLVPQGPNHYEQYF
TRBJ2-1 NA TRBV5-4 CASSRSGLASYNEQFF
TRBJ2-1 NA TRBV2 CASSPGTSDVNEQFF
TRBJ2-1 NA TRBV5-1 CASGLVGSGSYEQFF
TRBJ2-1 NA TRBV27 CASRVDRNSYNEQFF
TRBJ2-6 NA TRBV7-6 CASSPALGQYSSAGANVLTF
TRBJ2-1 NA TRBV25-1 CASSELGTSGNNEQFF
TRBJ2-2 NA TRBV5-1 CASSPGNSNTGELFF
TRBJ1-4 NA TRBV5-5 CASSLVGPGKGKLFF
TRBJ2-3 NA TRBV5-6 CASSFRGSGEDTQYF
TRBJ2-1 NA TRBV4-1 CASSHIGESAYNEQFF
TRBJ2-1 NA TRBV7-6 CASSGTSGSLRGNEQFF
TRBJ2-7 medium-sized TRBV5-1 CASFASPQGELRNEQYF
TRBJ2-1 NA TRBV20-1 CSASWLLNNEQFF
TRBJ2-5 NA TRBV28 CASSFRPETQYF
TRBJ2-6 NA TRBV12-3/TRBV12-4 CASSISSPLFGANVLTF
TRBJ1-1 NA TRBV20-1 CSAVGQAVLSEAFF
TRBJ1-4 NA TRBV20-1 CSAPLTREKLFF
TRBJ2-4 NA TRBV3-1 CASSPEWGGNIQYF